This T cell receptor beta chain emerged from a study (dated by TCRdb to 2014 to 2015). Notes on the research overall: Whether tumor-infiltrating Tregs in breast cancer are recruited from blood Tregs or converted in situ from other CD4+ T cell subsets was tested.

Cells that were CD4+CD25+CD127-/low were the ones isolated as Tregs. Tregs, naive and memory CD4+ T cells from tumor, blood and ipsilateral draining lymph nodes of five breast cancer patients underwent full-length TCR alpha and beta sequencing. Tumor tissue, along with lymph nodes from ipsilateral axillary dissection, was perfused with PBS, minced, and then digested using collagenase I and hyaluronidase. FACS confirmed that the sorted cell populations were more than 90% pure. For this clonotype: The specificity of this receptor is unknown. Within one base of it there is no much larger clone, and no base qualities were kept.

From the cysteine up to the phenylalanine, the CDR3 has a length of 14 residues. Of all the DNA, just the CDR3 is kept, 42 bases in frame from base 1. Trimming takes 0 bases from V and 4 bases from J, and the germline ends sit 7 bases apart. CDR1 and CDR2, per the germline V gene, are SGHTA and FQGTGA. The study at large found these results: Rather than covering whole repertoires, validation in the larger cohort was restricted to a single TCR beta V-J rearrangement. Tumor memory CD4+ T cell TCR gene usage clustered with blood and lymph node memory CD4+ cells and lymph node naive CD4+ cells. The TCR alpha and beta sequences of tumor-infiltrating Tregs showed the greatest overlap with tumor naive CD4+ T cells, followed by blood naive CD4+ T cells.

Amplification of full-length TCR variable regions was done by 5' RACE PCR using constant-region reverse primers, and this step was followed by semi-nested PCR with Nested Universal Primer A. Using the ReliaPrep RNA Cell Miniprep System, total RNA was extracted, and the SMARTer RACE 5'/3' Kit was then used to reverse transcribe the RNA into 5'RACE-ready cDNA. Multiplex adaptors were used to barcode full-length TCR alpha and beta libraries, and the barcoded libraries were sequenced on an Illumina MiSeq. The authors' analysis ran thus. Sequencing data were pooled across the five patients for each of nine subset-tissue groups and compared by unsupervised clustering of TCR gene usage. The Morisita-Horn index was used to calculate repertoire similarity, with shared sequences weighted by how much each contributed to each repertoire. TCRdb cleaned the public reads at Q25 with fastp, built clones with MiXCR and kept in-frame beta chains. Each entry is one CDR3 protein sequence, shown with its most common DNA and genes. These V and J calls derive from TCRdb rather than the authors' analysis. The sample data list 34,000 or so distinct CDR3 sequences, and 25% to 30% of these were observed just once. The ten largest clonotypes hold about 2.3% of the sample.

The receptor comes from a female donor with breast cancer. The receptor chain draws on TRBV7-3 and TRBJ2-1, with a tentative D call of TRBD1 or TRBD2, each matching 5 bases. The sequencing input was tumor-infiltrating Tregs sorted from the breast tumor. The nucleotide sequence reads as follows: TGTGCCAGCAGCTTAACTGGGGGTTACAATGAGCAGTTCTTC. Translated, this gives CASSLTGGYNEQFF.